One sample yielded the 2 T cell receptor beta chains listed below, sequenced in a study of T cell repertoires in cytomegalovirus infection. For these receptors, no antigen is known. TCRdb re-called the reads through MiXCR, storing one row per CDR3 protein. The top ten clones hold 9.5% to 15% of a sample with roughly 860,000 distinct CDR3 sequences, less than 35% of them seen once. Source: cultured CD8+ T cells from PBMCs, taken from culture after CMV antigen stimulation. These receptors all stem from a human donor in good health (CMV status not recorded). Some clones in this sample may be carry-over from other donors' samples.

This chain connects TRBV20-1 to TRBJ2-2; D unclear. V dropped 0 bases and J dropped 3 bases, with 17 bases sitting between them. Germline V CDR1 and CDR2: DFQATT, SNEGSKA (reference sequence). This CDR3 spans 17 amino acids. This CDR3 is CSARDTLRAGDTGELFF. The CDR3 DNA reads TGCAGTGCTAGAGACACGCTCCGGGCAGGCGACACCGGGGAGCTGTTTTTT.

The V call is TRBV6-5, the J call TRBJ1-1; D remains ambiguous. V lost 8 bases and J 1 base, leaving 8 bases between the germline ends. Germline V gene sequence: CDR1 MNHEY, CDR2 SVGAGI. The CDR3 is 12 residues long. The CDR3 is CASQLSNTEAFF. The CDR3 nucleotides are TGTGCCAGCCAACTCTCGAACACTGAAGCTTTCTTT.